This entry is about one T cell receptor beta chain. This clonotype was recorded at least ten times. What antigen it recognizes has not been identified. Base quality data are lacking; no much larger clone is found one base away. This was a case-control study nested in a cohort of healthcare workers in London, UK, who had nasopharyngeal swab PCR tests and blood samples taken every week. Between 23 and 31 March 2020, the week of the UK lockdown, healthcare workers were enrolled and then followed up weekly for as long as 16 weeks. Library preparation employed 5' RACE. Sequencing instrument: NextSeq 500. To correct for sequencing error and PCR bias, the TCR library protocol tagged individual cDNA molecules with unique molecular identifiers. TCR alpha and beta chains were both sequenced, and the abundances of alpha and beta sequences in each sample were closely correlated with each other. The source study handled its data this way. V gene, J gene and CDR3 annotation of TCR sequences was performed with Decombinator V4. TCRs were defined as expanded if a significant change between any two time points was detected under a Poisson model with p below 0.0001. Abundances of TCRs were expressed as counts per million after normalisation to the total number of TCRs sequenced in each sample. VDJdb, accessed 1 November 2021, was searched for CMV, EBV and SARS-CoV-2 annotated TCRs, excluding TCRs annotated for multiple antigens. Using fastp at Q25 and MiXCR, TCRdb reprocessed the public reads and kept productive beta chains. Every distinct CDR3 protein forms one entry, paired with its most common genes and DNA. The V and J calls were determined by TCRdb, not by the authors. The sample table shows roughly 51,000 distinct CDR3 sequences, and about 5.9% are seen once. The leading ten clones occupy less than 5% of the sample.

This sample stems from a study of early T cells in non-severe SARS-CoV-2 infection (dated by TCRdb to the early 2020s). Background on the whole study: Because TCR sequencing relied on bulk RNA taken from unsorted whole blood, pairing of alpha and beta chains was not possible. Beyond this particular receptor, the publication reports: VDJdb matching was skewed toward anti-spike CD8 responses, so virus-specific expansions were likely underestimated and private and CD4 specificities were missed.

The sequenced material came from whole blood. This clonotype originated in an adult who was a healthcare worker with PCR-confirmed SARS-CoV-2 infection or an uninfected control (not recorded which).

The DNA is as follows: TGTGCCAGCAGCCCGAGGAGCGGGGGGTACCCAGATACGCAGTATTTT. Its translation is CASSPRSGGYPDTQYF. The rearrangement joined TRBV4-2 to TRBJ2-3, with 9 middle bases fitting TRBD2. Relative to germline, V is missing 4 bases and J is missing 4 bases, with 9 bases of the junction outside any gene match. The CDR3 holds 16 amino acids from the cysteine to the phenylalanine. CDR3 DNA only is kept here, 48 bases in frame from base 1. The germline V gene encodes CDR1 LGHNA and CDR2 YNFKEQ.